Below, one T cell receptor (beta chain) is given with its context. No cognate antigen has been identified for it. Within one base of it there is no much larger clone, and no base qualities were kept. The cohort comprised approximately 700 healthy bone marrow donors. At the time of sampling, every cohort member was nominally healthy, though immune exposures that went unrecorded were likely present. The donor tested CMV seronegative and was one of the 352 seronegative cohort members. Each donor provided a peripheral blood sample, and peripheral blood mononuclear cells were used for TCR beta sequencing. Genomic DNA extraction from the blood cell samples was performed with the Qiagen DNeasy Blood Extraction Kit. The sample comes from a study of cytomegalovirus exposure and HLA in healthy donors (TCRdb year 2017). About the full investigation: In an earlier analysis of 587 of the donors, 276 Gb of sequence data and 100 million or so unique TCR beta sequences from about 179 million T cells were reported. Besides the first cohort of some 670 subjects, a separate validation cohort made up of around 120 different subjects was used. On average, around 200,000 unique TCR beta nucleotide sequences were sequenced per donor among roughly 430 genotyped donors of the cohort, with around 19% of those sequences being non-productive. Class I and class II HLA loci were covered by the typing at four-digit resolution. The study profiled the T cell repertoires of 500 to 800 subjects by immunosequencing and related them to cytomegalovirus serostatus. The study was designed to test whether signatures of past pathogen exposure could be identified by cataloging public T cell receptors. A later genetic analysis took genome-wide SNP genotypes for about three fifths of the 666 donors and used that subset as a discovery cohort. Roughly 300 gigabases of sequencing data and around 88 million unique TCR sequences made up an early release that covered around 640 HLA-typed donors. A later analysis re-examined previously published TCR beta repertoires from hundreds of donors and added high-resolution HLA genotyping to investigate patterns of TCR occurrence. Of the 350 to 400 genotyped donors, about 80% fell in the genetic ancestry cluster associated with self-reported Caucasian donors. The number of donors typed differed by locus, with about 629-630 for A, B, C, DRB1 and DQB1, roughly 520 for DQA1, 606 for DPA1, and over 400 for DPB1. To decide whether each TCR beta V gene segment behaved as functional or pseudogenic, an earlier analysis of some 600 of the donors relied on high-throughput TCR beta sequencing. Donor age, sex, ethnicity and CMV serostatus were collected together with the repertoire data. A few DR-DQ haplotypes were treated as single units for association and clustering because of strong linkage in the cohort. The study combined high-throughput TCR immunosequencing, statistical association of individual TCRs with disease status, and machine learning to predict cytomegalovirus infection status. Every discovery cohort repertoire had been produced on one sequencing platform. In the later analysis, no new phenotypic data were used to find candidate immune exposures; instead, reliance was placed on TCR beta sequences and their occurrence across donors. Paper-wide results and their limitations: Linkage disequilibrium might explain the correlated functional status among segregating V segments, but an unknown experimental factor could not be excluded. A later analysis found that most CMV-associated TCR beta chains appeared HLA-restricted, with HLA associations seemingly driven largely by CMV exposure. Some IMGT-functional V segments, including TRBV6-2 and TRBV6-3, could not be distinguished by the 87-base-pair reads and were therefore excluded. A cluster of highly shared sequence variants was judged likely to represent a technical artifact of the sequencing pipeline. In both the original and validation cohorts, the classifier was reported to diagnose cytomegalovirus status with high specificity and sensitivity. In the study, 150 to 200 TCR beta chains were listed as associated with cytomegalovirus. In a later genetic analysis, a missense DCLRE1C variant was associated with V-gene and J-gene trimming of TCR beta chains, and the association was replicated in an independent cohort. Compared with equally common non-associated chains, HLA-associated TCR beta chains in a later analysis were more clonally expanded and had lower generation probabilities. Broadly in line with IMGT annotations, most TCR beta V segments showed up in productive rearrangements about 87% or about 30% of the time in an earlier analysis of several hundred of the donors. Specific HLA alleles were associated with 15,000 to 20,000 TCR beta sequences at a false discovery rate of 0.05 in a later analysis. According to a later analysis, parvovirus B19, influenza, CMV and Epstein-Barr virus appeared linked to several top co-occurrence clusters. The presence/absence analyses assumed that sequencing depth was roughly uniform across donors, and that assumption may not be true. According to a later genetic analysis, donors in an Asian-associated ancestry cluster had fewer N-insertions in productive TCRs than the approximately 610-donor mean. CMV serostatus was the only immune exposure information available for the cohort. The authors suggested that the approach could potentially be generalized to other disease states and immunological phenotypes. A few of the identified cytomegalovirus-associated TCR beta chains were confirmed in vitro to be specific for cytomegalovirus antigens. According to a later analysis, TCR association rates differed among HLA loci, with DRB1 alleles showing the most associated TCRs and HLA-C alleles showing the fewest. A further reported finding was that TCR beta sequences accurately predicted the HLA-A and HLA-B alleles for most subjects in the first cohort. Across donors, most TCR sequences were observed very rarely, whereas some public TCRs were present in many individuals. About 15 rarely observed V segments, including chromosome 9 orphons, were excluded from the earlier analysis of some 590 of the donors because counts were too low. Because HLA typing was unavailable for some donors at each locus, only the typed subset was used in association tests. When HLA alleles, especially DR and DQ, strongly co-occurred, attributing TCR associations to individual alleles was difficult. Only TCR beta chains were sequenced in this cohort, and the absence of alpha or paired-chain data limited detectable features.

The library was generated by the immunoSEQ multiplex PCR assay. A mixture of 60 forward primers for TCR Vbeta segments and 13 reverse primers for TCR Jbeta segments was used in the multiplex PCR. Amplification of the CDR3 region of rearranged TCR beta genes was performed with a multiplex PCR assay on genomic DNA. On the Illumina HiSeq System, the amplified TCR beta libraries were sequenced as 87-base-pair reads. The original pipeline was this. In a later analysis, some 80 million unique TCR beta chains were counted across the 500 to 850 repertoires, and roughly 11 million of these chains were shared by at least two donors. A nearest-neighbor algorithm error-corrected the raw reads and collapsed the reads into unique sequences, merging closely related sequences to remove PCR and sequencing errors. To assign V, D and J gene segments, CDR3 sequences were aligned to IMGT reference sequences. For a sequence to be retained, a match of at least six nucleotides was required to both a V gene segment and a J gene segment. A rearrangement counted as productive if the CDR3 had no stop codons and remained in frame with V and J, and every other rearrangement counted as non-productive. CDR3 was defined by IMGT convention, running from the second conserved V-encoded cysteine to the conserved J-encoded phenylalanine. In an earlier analysis of around 570 of the donors, sequences lacking an unambiguous match to a single V gene segment were excluded. An earlier analysis of fewer than 750 of the donors classified V segments as functional when productive rearrangements were above 56.7% and as segregating when the standard deviation between donors was above 5%. A statistical classification framework was built for diagnosing cytomegalovirus status from the catalog of TCR beta chain sequences. In a later analysis, TCR nucleotide sequences were compared against IMGT/GENE-DB human TR gene sequences so that V and J genes could be assigned. Using the TCRdist pipeline, a later analysis assigned CDR3 sequences along with most-parsimonious VDJ recombination scenarios. In a later analysis, every TCR beta chain was defined by the combination of its CDR3 amino acid sequence and its V-gene family, and reads without a unique V-gene family were dropped. In a later analysis, 550 to 650 highly shared, low-generation-probability nucleotide sequences were removed to address suspected cross-contamination and a sequencing artifact. In a later analysis, a clonal expansion index was calculated for each public chain from normalized within-repertoire ranks of inferred template counts. In a later analysis, generation probabilities were computed with a VDJ recombination model fitted to out-of-frame rearrangements, and the resulting probabilities were checked against IGoR. In a later analysis, TCR-TCR, TCR-HLA and TCR-CMV co-occurrence was scored with hypergeometric tests, and a repertoire-size bias correction was applied to TCR pairs. To estimate false discovery rates, a later analysis permuted the HLA or CMV assignments 20 times. In a later analysis, co-occurring TCRs were grouped using DBSCAN, and TCRdist sequence similarity was added for clustering within HLA-allele-positive subsets. Repertoires with fewer than 30,000 or more than 120,000 public chains, plus five repertoires with anomalous nucleotide sharing, were excluded from co-occurrence clustering. This immuneACCESS table, as held by TCRdb, lists in-frame sequences with V and J called but not all clones. Of the missing ones, under half trace to an unresolved V gene in checked studies; the others have no known cause. V and J calls and clone size are copied from that table; D and trimming were computed from the DNA. This sample has some 130,000 clones in its table, and 83% of those were observed once. The biggest ten clones account for 1% to 1.5% of the sample.

From cysteine to phenylalanine, the CDR3 is 11 amino acids long. Only the CDR3 DNA is retained, 33 bases long and in frame from the first base. Trimming costs V 4 bases and J 7 bases, and their ends lie 4 bases apart. For CDR1 and CDR2, the germline V gene lists SNHLY and FYNNEI. In this chain, TRBV2 is recombined with TRBJ2-2; the D gene identity is not certain. The specimen sequenced was PBMCs. The clonotype originates from a girl aged 2 to 10 in good health and CMV-seronegative. The CDR3 reads as follows: CASSVGGELFF. DNA sequence: TGTGCCAGCAGTGTCGGCGGGGAGCTGTTTTTT.